The 15 T cell receptor beta chains given below trace back to one sample, sequenced in a study of Graves' ophthalmopathy and Graves' hyperthyroidism. Using RNA transcripts, the TCR beta CDR3 regions were amplified. First-round RT-PCR with HTBI primers preceded a second-round multiplex PCR. TCRdb called the multiplex PCR reads again in MiXCR, with one record for every CDR3 protein. The repertoire holds 150,000 to 200,000 distinct CDR3 sequences, with approximately 40% as singletons. Source material: peripheral blood. These receptors came from a young man with Graves' ophthalmopathy.

This clonotype was detected many times. Without the conserved terminal phenylalanine or tryptophan, this CDR3 likely stems from a read error. It is unclear where the CDR3 begins or ends on the DNA, so no DNA is shown, and the CDR3 is as TCRdb lists it. The V gene is TRBV28, the J gene TRBJ1-2; the D call in the table, TRBD1, was not verified against the DNA. The CDR3 length is 16 residues, termini included. Germline values: CDR1 MDHEN, CDR2 SYDVKM. CDR3: CASSLRSGRAIFSSAS.

This clonotype appeared many times. The chain joins TRBV18 to TRBJ1-1; a weak D match, TRBD1 (6 bases). The CDR3 consists of 12 residues. In germline, CDR1 is KGHSH, CDR2 LQKENI. Trimming took 6 bases from V and 6 from J, leaving 11 bases between them. CDR3 sequence reads: CASSQDRSEAFF. The CDR3 nucleotides read TGTGCCAGCTCTCAAGACAGGTCTGAAGCTTTCTTT.

Many counts were recorded for this clonotype. J is TRBJ1-3 and V is TRBV28, with 7 nucleotides matching TRBD1. The J segment lost 4 bases and the V segment lost 5 bases, leaving 5 bases of the junction unmatched. CDR3 length: 14 amino acids. The V gene's germline CDR1 is MDHEN and CDR2 SYDVKM. The CDR3 is CASSLGGWGNTIYF. CDR3 DNA sequence: TGTGCCAGCAGTCTAGGGGGCTGGGGAAACACCATATATTTT.

The sample holds many counts of this clonotype. The chain is built from TRBV11-3 and TRBJ1-6; perhaps TRBD1 as D (5 bases). The V end was cut by 4 bases, the J end by 14 bases, with 24 bases between. This CDR3 spans 16 amino acids. Germline V gene sequence: CDR1 SGHNT, CDR2 YENEEA. The CDR3 region has the DNA TGTGCCAGCAGCTCCCGCTTGTCTGCCGGGGGTGAGGCCCTCCACTTT. Residues: CASSSRLSAGGEALHF.

This clonotype was detected once. The chain has TRBV7-8 and TRBJ2-5; D might be TRBD1 (5 bases). Germline V gene data show CDR1 as SGHVS and CDR2 as FQNEAQ. The CDR3 sequence is 15 residues long. The ends were cut back, 2 bases at V and 5 bases at J, with 15 bases in the middle. CDR3 protein: CASSLPQTVGETQYF. CDR3 sequence (DNA): TGTGCCAGCAGCTTACCCCAGACAGTCGGGGAGACCCAGTACTTC.

The V and J genes are TRBV11-1 and TRBJ1-3; tentatively, D is TRBD1 (5 bases). There are 17 residues in the CDR3. With 3 bases removed from V and 4 bases from J, the gap between germline ends came to 19 bases. CDR1 and CDR2 (germline): SGHAT, FQDESV (reference sequence). The CDR3, as DNA: TGTGCCAGCAGCTTGGCTTTGGGACGGCCTAGGGGAAACACCATATATTTT. Translating gives CASSLALGRPRGNTIYF. Complete variable domain (other parts from reference TRBV11-1 and TRBJ1-3): EAEVAQSPRYKITEKSQAVAFWCDPISGHATLYWYRQILGQGPELLVQFQDESVVDDSQLPKDRFSAERLKGVDSTLKIQPAELGDSAMYLCASSLALGRPRGNTIYFGEGSWLTVV.

The genes are TRBV6-1 and TRBJ2-2, with a weak D call TRBD1 (6 bases). The germline gives CDR1 MNHNS, CDR2 SASEGT. The CDR3 consists of 16 residues. V was trimmed by 5 bases and J by 2 bases, leaving 15 bases between them. The CDR3 sequence is CASSTSGTPNTGELFF. The CDR3 DNA is TGTGCCAGCAGTACGAGTGGGACACCCAACACCGGGGAGCTGTTTTTT.

This clonotype was observed many times. This sequence joins TRBV3-1 and TRBJ1-1, with D tentatively TRBD1 (6 bases). The CDR3 has 16 amino acids. CDR1 and CDR2 from the germline V gene are LGHDT and YNNKEL (reference sequence). V lost 0 bases and J 3 bases, leaving 14 bases between the germline ends. CDR3 sequence reads: CASSQDWQGTYTEAFF. CDR3 bases: TGTGCCAGCAGCCAAGATTGGCAGGGGACATACACTGAAGCTTTCTTT.

V and J are TRBV12-3 or TRBV12-4 and TRBJ1-2; D is perhaps TRBD1 (5 bases). The V gene lost 6 bases and the J gene lost 10 bases, with 12 bases spanning the gap. The CDR3 spans 11 residues. The CDR3 region is CASRSTAYYTF. DNA for the CDR3: TGTGCCAGCAGGTCGACAGCTTACTACACCTTC.

The V call is TRBV6-2 or TRBV6-3, the J call TRBJ1-1; 8 bases are a match to TRBD1. Trimming at V came to 5 bases and at J to 6 bases, leaving 8 bases not matched to a gene. The CDR3 is made up of 14 amino acids. Germline assignment: CDR1 MNHEY and CDR2 SVGEGT. The CDR3 is CASSAGQGWAEAFF. The DNA for the CDR3 is TGTGCCAGCAGTGCAGGACAGGGCTGGGCTGAAGCTTTCTTT.

This clonotype was seen repeatedly, ten times or more. The CDR3 here is CASSPRRRSNQPQHF. For the CDR3, the DNA is TGTGCCAGCAGTCCCCGGAGGCGCAGCAATCAGCCCCAGCATTTT. The J gene is TRBJ1-5, the V gene TRBV6-5; no clear D gene. V was pared by 5 bases and J by 1 base, with 12 bases between. The CDR3 sequence is 15 residues long. The V gene's germline CDR1 is MNHEY and CDR2 SVGAGI.

The CDR3 loop is CASSQEVNLGGRNQPQHF. The CDR3 DNA follows: TGTGCCAGCAGCCAAGAGGTGAATTTAGGGGGAAGGAATCAGCCCCAGCATTTT. This chain links TRBV4-2 with TRBJ1-5; TRBD1 might be the D (6 bases). The CDR3 length is 18 residues. The germline CDR1 and CDR2 sequences are LGHNA and YNFKEQ. The V end lost 0 bases, the J end lost 4 bases, and 19 bases lay between the germline ends.

This clonotype occurred many times. V gene TRBV4-3 combines with J gene TRBJ1-5; weak D call: TRBD1 (6 bases). Germline V gene lookup returns CDR1 LGHNA and CDR2 YSLEER. The CDR3 spans 15 residues. The V end lost 0 bases, the J end lost 5 bases, and 11 bases lay between the germline ends. This chain's CDR3 is CASSQERGTDQPQHF. In nucleotides, the CDR3 is TGCGCCAGCAGCCAAGAGAGGGGGACTGATCAGCCCCAGCATTTT.

This clonotype was counted ten times or more. This chain joins TRBV4-3 and TRBJ2-7, with TRBD2 matching 8 bases. V dropped 1 base and J dropped 5; count of bases not matched to a gene: 13. Germline CDR1 is LGHNA and CDR2 is YSLEER. The CDR3 runs 17 residues. Written as DNA, the CDR3 is TGCGCCAGCAGCCAAGGGGTCGGGAGCGGGAGTACCGACGAGCAGTACTTC. It encodes CASSQGVGSGSTDEQYF.

This clonotype was recorded at least ten times. V is TRBV11-2 and J is TRBJ2-5, with a weak D call TRBD1 (6 bases). This CDR3 has 15 residues. The germline gives CDR1 SGHAT, CDR2 FQNNGV. V lost 6 bases and J lost 2, with 16 bases in between. The CDR3 protein is CASSSIRGSQETQYF. The CDR3, as DNA: TGTGCCAGCAGTTCGATTAGGGGGTCTCAAGAGACCCAGTACTTC.